Listed below are T cell receptor beta chains from one sample, sequenced in a study of T cell responses to AZD1222 COVID-19 vaccine. Clones were read by immunoSEQ multiplex PCR, and TCRdb kept only the in-frame ones, dropping some. The table lists more than 75,000 clones, nearly 90% of them singletons. This specimen was peripheral blood, taken on day 0 of AZD1222 vaccination. The receptors come from an adult in good health. CDR3s include the opening cysteine and the closing phenylalanine or tryptophan. A D gene is named only where the DNA matches it firmly. Size values are once, few and many counts, or a class for expanded clones, and some rows have none.

D gene: .; J gene: TRBJ2-7; V gene: TRBV4-1; clone size: .; CDR3 protein: CASSQVQGPSYEQYF; CDR3 DNA: TGCGCCAGCAGCCAAGTGCAGGGACCCTCCTACGAGCAGTACTTC
D gene: TRBD2; J gene: TRBJ2-3; V gene: TRBV19; clone size: .; CDR3 protein: CASSHGGVPAQYF; CDR3 DNA: TGTGCCAGTAGTCACGGGGGGGTCCCTGCGCAGTATTTT
D gene: .; J gene: TRBJ2-1; V gene: TRBV2; clone size: once; CDR3 protein: CASTLTWGGGGDEQFF; CDR3 DNA: TGTGCCAGCACCCTAACCTGGGGCGGGGGCGGCGATGAGCAGTTCTTC
D gene: .; J gene: TRBJ1-4; V gene: TRBV4-3; clone size: .; CDR3 protein: CASSQDIGGAGEKLFF; CDR3 DNA: TGCGCCAGCAGCCAAGATATTGGGGGGGCTGGTGAAAAACTGTTTTTT
D gene: .; J gene: TRBJ2-5; V gene: TRBV12-3/TRBV12-4; clone size: .; CDR3 protein: CASSLYRETQYF; CDR3 DNA: TGTGCCAGCAGTTTATATCGGGAGACCCAGTACTTC
D gene: .; J gene: TRBJ1-3; V gene: TRBV6-5; clone size: few; CDR3 protein: CASSLQGTTGNTIYF; CDR3 DNA: TGTGCCAGCAGTTTACAGGGTACCACTGGAAACACCATATATTTT
D gene: .; J gene: TRBJ1-2; V gene: TRBV15; clone size: .; CDR3 protein: CATSRDPREYGYTF; CDR3 DNA: TGTGCCACCAGCAGAGACCCGCGTGAATATGGCTACACCTTC
D gene: .; J gene: TRBJ2-1; V gene: TRBV7-2; clone size: .; CDR3 protein: CASSLGGRTYNEQFF; CDR3 DNA: TGTGCCAGCAGCTTAGGAGGACGAACCTACAATGAGCAGTTCTTC
D gene: TRBD1; J gene: TRBJ1-2; V gene: TRBV5-4; clone size: .; CDR3 protein: CATKKTGGHGYTF; CDR3 DNA: TGTGCCACCAAGAAGACAGGGGGTCATGGCTACACCTTC
D gene: TRBD1; J gene: TRBJ1-4; V gene: TRBV24-1; clone size: .; CDR3 protein: CATSRSPGQGATNEKLFF; CDR3 DNA: TGTGCCACCAGTCGATCGCCGGGACAGGGTGCAACTAATGAAAAACTGTTTTTT
D gene: .; J gene: TRBJ2-7; V gene: TRBV5-1; clone size: .; CDR3 protein: CASSLAGTAYSYEQYF; CDR3 DNA: TGCGCCAGCAGCTTGGCCGGTACAGCATACTCCTACGAGCAGTACTTC
D gene: TRBD1; J gene: TRBJ2-7; V gene: TRBV19; clone size: .; CDR3 protein: CASSIQGAVYEQYF; CDR3 DNA: TGTGCCAGTAGTATACAGGGGGCTGTCTACGAGCAGTACTTC
D gene: .; J gene: TRBJ2-7; V gene: TRBV30; clone size: .; CDR3 protein: CAWSVLGNEQYF; CDR3 DNA: TGTGCCTGGAGTGTACTTGGGAACGAGCAGTACTTC
D gene: .; J gene: TRBJ1-3; V gene: TRBV5-1; clone size: few; CDR3 protein: CASSLQAPGWDTIYF; CDR3 DNA: TGCGCCAGCAGCTTACAGGCGCCGGGGTGGGACACCATATATTTT
D gene: .; J gene: TRBJ2-1; V gene: TRBV19; clone size: .; CDR3 protein: CASSIEAGFAYEQFF; CDR3 DNA: TGTGCCAGTAGTATCGAGGCAGGGTTTGCGTATGAGCAGTTCTTC
D gene: TRBD2; J gene: TRBJ2-7; V gene: TRBV5-1; clone size: .; CDR3 protein: CASSILSGGLSYEQYF; CDR3 DNA: TGCGCCAGCAGCATACTTAGCGGGGGGCTCTCCTACGAGCAGTACTTC
D gene: TRBD1; J gene: TRBJ2-6; V gene: TRBV5-4; clone size: .; CDR3 protein: CASSWDRASGANVLTF; CDR3 DNA: TGTGCCAGCAGCTGGGACAGAGCCTCTGGGGCCAACGTCCTGACTTTC
D gene: .; J gene: TRBJ2-7; V gene: TRBV10-2; clone size: .; CDR3 protein: CASSDAGVEQYF; CDR3 DNA: TGCGCCAGCAGCGATGCAGGGGTCGAGCAGTACTTC
D gene: .; J gene: TRBJ2-7; V gene: TRBV7-9; clone size: few; CDR3 protein: CASSAVAGALKEQYF; CDR3 DNA: TGTGCCAGCAGCGCGGTCGCGGGGGCCTTGAAGGAGCAGTACTTC
D gene: .; J gene: TRBJ2-6; V gene: TRBV5-1; clone size: .; CDR3 protein: CASSLGGAGANVLTF; CDR3 DNA: TGCGCCAGCAGCTTGGGAGGCGCTGGGGCCAACGTCCTGACTTTC
D gene: TRBD1; J gene: TRBJ1-5; V gene: TRBV7-2; clone size: .; CDR3 protein: CASSYVPGQGWEDQPQHF; CDR3 DNA: TGTGCCAGCAGCTACGTCCCGGGACAGGGGTGGGAGGATCAGCCCCAGCATTTT
D gene: .; J gene: TRBJ1-1; V gene: TRBV19; clone size: .; CDR3 protein: CASSIRAAVAEAFF; CDR3 DNA: TGTGCCAGTAGTATTCGGGCAGCGGTAGCGGAAGCTTTCTTT
D gene: TRBD1; J gene: TRBJ1-2; V gene: TRBV18; clone size: .; CDR3 protein: CASSIGQGSRSGYTF; CDR3 DNA: TGTGCCAGCTCAATAGGACAGGGATCTCGGTCTGGCTACACCTTC